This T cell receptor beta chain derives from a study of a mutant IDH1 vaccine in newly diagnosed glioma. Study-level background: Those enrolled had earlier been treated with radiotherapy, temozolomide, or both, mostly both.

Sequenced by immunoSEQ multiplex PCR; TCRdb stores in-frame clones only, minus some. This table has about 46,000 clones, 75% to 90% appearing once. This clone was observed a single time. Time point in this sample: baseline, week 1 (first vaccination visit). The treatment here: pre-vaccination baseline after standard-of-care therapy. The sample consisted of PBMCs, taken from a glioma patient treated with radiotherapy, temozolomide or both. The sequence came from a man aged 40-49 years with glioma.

DNA for the CDR3: TGCGCCAGCAGGACGAGACGGGAGGGTCTCGAGCAGTACTTC. Translation gives CASRTRREGLEQYF. This chain joins TRBV5-1 and TRBJ2-7, with 8 bases lining up with TRBD2. This CDR3 comprises 14 residues. Germline loops: CDR1 SGHRS, CDR2 YFSETQ. The J segment lost 6 bases and the V segment lost 5 bases, leaving 10 bases of the junction unmatched.